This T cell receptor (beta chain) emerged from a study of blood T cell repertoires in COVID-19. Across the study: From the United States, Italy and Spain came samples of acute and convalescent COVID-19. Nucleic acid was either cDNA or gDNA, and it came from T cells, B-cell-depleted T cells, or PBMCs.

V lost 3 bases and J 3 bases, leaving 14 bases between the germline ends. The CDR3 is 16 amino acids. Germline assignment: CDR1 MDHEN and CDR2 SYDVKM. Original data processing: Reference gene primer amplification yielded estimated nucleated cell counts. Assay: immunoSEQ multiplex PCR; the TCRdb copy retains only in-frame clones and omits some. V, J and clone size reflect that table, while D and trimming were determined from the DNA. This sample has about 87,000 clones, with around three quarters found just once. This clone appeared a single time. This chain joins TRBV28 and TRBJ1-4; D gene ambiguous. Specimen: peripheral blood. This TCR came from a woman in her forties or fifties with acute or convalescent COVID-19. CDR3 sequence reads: CASSFRGNGANEKLFF. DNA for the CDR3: TGTGCCAGCAGTTTCAGAGGGAATGGAGCTAATGAAAAACTGTTTTTT.